Here is one T cell receptor beta chain with its context. This entry is derived from a study of blood T cell repertoires in COVID-19. On the study more broadly: Sites in the United States, Italy and Spain provided acute and convalescent COVID-19 samples. Nucleic acid was either cDNA or gDNA, and it came from T cells, B-cell-depleted T cells, or PBMCs.

Original processing methods: Amplifying reference gene primers gave estimates of nucleated cell counts. The data were produced by immunoSEQ multiplex PCR, yet TCRdb's version contains in-frame clones alone and is incomplete. V and J calls and clone size are given by that table; D and trimming were obtained from the DNA. The repertoire holds under 250,000 clones, with around 87% as singletons. The CDR3 runs to 16 residues. The germline V and J ends were trimmed by 5 bases and 2 bases, with 19 bases remaining between them. Germline lookup yields CDR1 SEHNR and CDR2 FQNEAQ (reference sequence). V and J are TRBV7-9 and TRBJ2-7; tentative D call: TRBD1 (5 bases). Source material: peripheral blood. This clonotype was obtained from a woman aged 70-85 years with active or convalescent COVID-19. DNA of the CDR3: TGTGCCAGCAGCATGGGGCACTCGCTACCGCCCTACGAGCAGTACTTC. Translating it yields CASSMGHSLPPYEQYF. The full variable domain, with the rest looked up from reference TRBV7-9 and TRBJ2-7, is DTGVSQNPRHKITKRGQNVTFRCDPISEHNRLYWYRQTLGQGPEFLTYFQNEAQLEKSRLLSDRFSAERPKGSFSTLEIQRTEQGDSAMYLCASSMGHSLPPYEQYFGPGTRLTVT.